Below, one T cell receptor (beta chain) is given with its context. Its antigen is currently unknown. Donors were healthy Caucasian individuals from Russia aged roughly 6 to 95. The germline V gene encodes CDR1 SGDLS and CDR2 YYNGEE. Trimming stripped 6 bases from V and 4 bases from J, with 16 bases between. The CDR3 covers 14 residues. The sample comes from a study of blood T cells in healthy people across ages. The study, taken as a whole, reports: Long-lived donors exceeded aged donors in naive CD4+ cells and diversity. In older individuals, TCR beta diversity per million T cells was lower, falling roughly linearly with age.

Primed by a sample-barcoded 5' primer and a J-beta primer mix, a second PCR proceeded for 7 to 11 cycles. TCRdb called the 5' RACE reads again in MiXCR, with one record for every CDR3 protein. The sample has 630,000 or so distinct CDR3 sequences; approximately 30% are singletons. Sequencing was done on a sample of blood. The chain employs TRBV9 and TRBJ1-1; unclear D gene. The receptor was derived from a woman older than 75 in good health. The CDR3 here is CASTVGWEGTEAFF. CDR3 DNA sequence: TGTGCCAGCACCGTGGGTTGGGAGGGCACTGAAGCTTTCTTT.